The next 4 T cell receptor beta chains were all read from a single sample in a study of cytomegalovirus exposure and HLA in healthy donors. Primers for the PCR totalled 60 Vbeta and 13 Jbeta. Libraries were prepared by immunoSEQ multiplex PCR; TCRdb keeps only in-frame clonotypes and omits some of them. The sample lists some 200,000 clones; roughly 70% were seen once. Sequenced: PBMCs. Source of these receptors: a middle-aged man in good health and CMV-seropositive.

By share of the sample, this clone is medium-sized. This chain joins TRBV21-1 and TRBJ2-7; the table's TRBD1 call for D was not verified on the DNA. TRBV21-1 is designated a pseudogene. The CDR3 consists of 16 residues. Here the CDR3 DNA reads TGTGCCAGCAGCAAAGCTCGGGGACACCTCACCTACGAGCAGTACTTC. As protein: CASSKARGHLTYEQYF.

As for this clone: An end of the junction does not agree with germline; a read error may underlie this. Different DNA sequences within this sample yield the same CDR3. The V gene is TRBV12-5, the J gene TRBJ1-1; D may be TRBD1 (6 bases). The CDR3 loop spans 15 amino acids. Germline values: CDR1 LGHNT, CDR2 FRNRAP. The CDR3 region is CASGLHRDLNTEAFF. CDR3 bases: TGCGCTAGTGGCCTCCACAGGGACCTTAACACTGAAGCTTTCTTT.

The genes are TRBV6-1 and TRBJ1-4; 7 bases map to TRBD1. The length of the CDR3 is 15 residues. From germline, CDR1 is MNHNS and CDR2 SASEGT. J lost 6 bases, V lost 2 bases, and 6 bases had no gene match. The DNA for the CDR3 is TGTGCCAGCAGTGAACTGACAGGGACGTATGAAAAACTGTTTTTT. It specifies CASSELTGTYEKLFF.

The chain joins TRBV7-2 to TRBJ1-5; no clear D. CDR1 is SGHTA and CDR2 is FQGNSA in the germline V gene. This CDR3 spans 13 amino acids. Between the trimmed V and J ends, which lost 3 bases and 8 bases, there was a span of 11 bases. The CDR3 DNA reads TGTGCCAGCAGCTTGGCTACGGGGAAGCCCCAGCATTTT. This translates into CASSLATGKPQHF.